This TCR beta chain was observed in a study of spatial heterogeneity in lung cancer. Study-wide background: Follow-up PBMC samples were sequenced when available, at a median of roughly 25 months after resection. Findings and limits, study-wide: Circulating ubiquitous expanded tumor TCRs were observed more frequently at resection than at follow-up.

Time point denoted: blood at routine non-recurrence follow-up after resection. The authors sequenced whole RNA from tumor, nontumor lung or frozen PBMC without sorting. TCRdb passed the 5' RACE reads through MiXCR, listing each CDR3 protein once. The table lists 23,000 or so distinct CDR3 sequences, 8.5% to 10% of them singletons. The germline V gene encodes CDR1 DFQATT and CDR2 SNEGSKA (reference sequence). CDR3 length: 12 residues. Trimming took off 5 bases at V and 1 base at J, with 8 bases between the two ends. This clonotype was recorded many times. Its cognate antigen is unknown. V is TRBV20-1 and J is TRBJ1-1; TRBD1 is a possible D gene (6 bases). This TCR was sampled from a male donor with early-stage non-small cell lung cancer. This specimen consisted of PBMCs, obtained at follow-up. CDR3 in amino acids: CSASQGNTEAFF. In DNA form, the CDR3 reads TGCAGTGCTTCACAGGGGAACACTGAAGCTTTCTTT.